This T cell receptor (beta chain) was obtained from a study of yellow fever vaccine responses in identical twins. Broader study findings: The T cell response to vaccination in identical twins was reportedly partly convergent and partly personalized.

One entry per CDR3 protein results from TCRdb running MiXCR on the RT-PCR reads. The table records some 1,900 distinct CDR3 sequences, roughly 32% of them present only once. V lost 1 base, J lost 2 bases, and 7 bases stayed unmatched. The CDR3 is 17 amino acids. CDR1 and CDR2 (germline): LGHDT, YNNKEL (reference sequence). To note about this clonotype: What it recognizes is unknown.

Source: T cells from blood (PBMCs), unsorted or a sorted subset (not recorded which), taken before or after yellow fever vaccination (not recorded which). The TCR sequence derives from a woman aged 18-30 years who received the yellow fever vaccine. The rearrangement uses TRBV3-1 and TRBJ2-2, with 7 bases that match TRBD1. The CDR3 is CASSQGWGQFNTGELFF. The CDR3 DNA sequence: TGTGCCAGCAGCCAAGGATGGGGACAGTTCAACACCGGGGAGCTGTTTTTT. Filled out from reference TRBV3-1 and TRBJ2-2, the complete variable domain reads DTAVSQTPKYLVTQMGNDKSIKCEQNLGHDTMYWYKQDSKKFLKIMFSYNNKELIINETVPNRFSPKSPDKAHLNLHINSLELGDSAVYFCASSQGWGQFNTGELFFGEGSRLTVL.